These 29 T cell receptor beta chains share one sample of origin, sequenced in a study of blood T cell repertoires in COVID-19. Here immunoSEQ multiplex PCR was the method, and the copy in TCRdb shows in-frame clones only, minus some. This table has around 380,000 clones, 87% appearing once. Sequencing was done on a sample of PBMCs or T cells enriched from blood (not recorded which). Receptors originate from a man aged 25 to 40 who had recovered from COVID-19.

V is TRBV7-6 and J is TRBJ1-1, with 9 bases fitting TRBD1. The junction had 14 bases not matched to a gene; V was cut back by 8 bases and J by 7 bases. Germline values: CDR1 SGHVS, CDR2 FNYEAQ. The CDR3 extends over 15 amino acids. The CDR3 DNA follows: TGTGCCAGCGCAAAACAGGGGGCGCGGGCTGGTGAAGCTTTCTTT. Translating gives CASAKQGARAGEAFF.

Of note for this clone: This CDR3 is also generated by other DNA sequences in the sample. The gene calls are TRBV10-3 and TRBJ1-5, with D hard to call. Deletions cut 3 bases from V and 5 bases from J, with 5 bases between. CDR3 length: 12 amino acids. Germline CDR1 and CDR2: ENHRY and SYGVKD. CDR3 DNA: TGTGCCATCAGTGACTCTTATCAGCCCCAGCATTTT. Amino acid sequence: CAISDSYQPQHF.

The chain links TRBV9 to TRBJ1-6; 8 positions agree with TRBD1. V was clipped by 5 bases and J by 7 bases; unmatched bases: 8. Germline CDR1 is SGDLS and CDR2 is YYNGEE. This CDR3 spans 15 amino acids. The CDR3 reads CASRRGQAINSPLHF. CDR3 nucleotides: TGTGCCAGCAGGAGGGGACAGGCTATCAATTCACCCCTCCACTTT.

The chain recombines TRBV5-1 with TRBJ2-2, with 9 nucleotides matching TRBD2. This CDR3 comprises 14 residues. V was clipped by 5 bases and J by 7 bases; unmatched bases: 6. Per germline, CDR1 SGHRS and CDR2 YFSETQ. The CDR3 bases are TGCGCCAGCAGAGCGACTAGCGGAGACGGGGAGCTGTTTTTT. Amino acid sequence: CASRATSGDGELFF.

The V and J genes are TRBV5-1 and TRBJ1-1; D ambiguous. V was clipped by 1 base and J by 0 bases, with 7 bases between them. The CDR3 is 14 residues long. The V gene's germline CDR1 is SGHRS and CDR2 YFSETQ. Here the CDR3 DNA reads TGCGCCAGCAGCTTGACAGTTTTGAACACTGAAGCTTTCTTT. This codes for CASSLTVLNTEAFF. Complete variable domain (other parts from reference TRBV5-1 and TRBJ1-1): KAGVTQTPRYLIKTRGQQVTLSCSPISGHRSVSWYQQTPGQGLQFLFEYFSETQRNKGNFPGRFSGRQFSNSRSEMNVSTLELGDSALYLCASSLTVLNTEAFFGQGTRLTVV.

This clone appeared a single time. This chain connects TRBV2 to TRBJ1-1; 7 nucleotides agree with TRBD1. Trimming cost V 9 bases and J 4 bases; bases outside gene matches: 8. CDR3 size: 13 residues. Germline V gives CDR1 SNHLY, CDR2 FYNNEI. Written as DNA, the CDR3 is TGTGCCAGTAGACAGGGATGGTCCACTGAAGCTTTCTTT. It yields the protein CASRQGWSTEAFF.

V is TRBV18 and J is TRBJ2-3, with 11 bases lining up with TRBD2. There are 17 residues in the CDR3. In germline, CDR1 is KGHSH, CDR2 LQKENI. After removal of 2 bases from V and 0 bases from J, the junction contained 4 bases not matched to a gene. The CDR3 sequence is CASSPTSGGLSTDTQYF. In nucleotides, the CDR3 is TGTGCCAGCTCACCAACTAGCGGGGGCCTTAGCACAGATACGCAGTATTTT.

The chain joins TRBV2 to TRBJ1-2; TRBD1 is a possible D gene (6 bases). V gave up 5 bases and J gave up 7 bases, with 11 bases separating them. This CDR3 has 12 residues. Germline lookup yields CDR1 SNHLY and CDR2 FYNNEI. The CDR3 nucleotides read TGTGCCAGCAGTTTAAGGGGGTTTGGCTACACCTTC. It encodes CASSLRGFGYTF.

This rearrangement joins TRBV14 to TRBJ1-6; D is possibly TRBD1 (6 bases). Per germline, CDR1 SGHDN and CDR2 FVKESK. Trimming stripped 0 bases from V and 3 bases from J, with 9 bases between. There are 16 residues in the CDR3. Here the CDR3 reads CASSQDRGRYNSPLHF. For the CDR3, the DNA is TGTGCCAGCAGCCAAGACAGGGGTCGCTATAATTCACCCCTCCACTTT.

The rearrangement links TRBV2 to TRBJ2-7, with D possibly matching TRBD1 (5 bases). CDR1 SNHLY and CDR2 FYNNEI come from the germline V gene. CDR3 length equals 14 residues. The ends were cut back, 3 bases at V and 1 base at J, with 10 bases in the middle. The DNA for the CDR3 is TGTGCCAGCAGTGATCCGGACAAGTCCTACGAGCAGTACTTC. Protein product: CASSDPDKSYEQYF.

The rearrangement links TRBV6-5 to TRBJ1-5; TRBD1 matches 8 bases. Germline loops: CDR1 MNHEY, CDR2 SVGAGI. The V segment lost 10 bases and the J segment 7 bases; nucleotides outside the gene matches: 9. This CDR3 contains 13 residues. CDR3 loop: CATLDRGWQPQHF. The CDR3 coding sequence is TGTGCCACTTTAGACAGGGGCTGGCAGCCCCAGCATTTT.

The chain's CDR3 is CASSLVGGGRRTYNSPLHF. The CDR3 nucleotides read TGTGCCAGCAGCTTAGTCGGCGGGGGCAGAAGAACCTATAATTCACCCCTCCACTTT. The gene calls are TRBV13 and TRBJ1-6, with a tentative D call TRBD1 (6 bases). The CDR3 consists of 19 residues. Germline values: CDR1 PRHDT, CDR2 FYEKMQ (reference sequence). V lost 1 base to trimming and J lost 2 bases, with 18 bases between them. Drawing the rest from reference TRBV13 and TRBJ1-6, the complete variable domain is AAGVIQSPRHLIKEKRETATLKCYPIPRHDTVYWYQQGPGQDPQFLISFYEKMQSDKGSIPDRFSAQQFSDYHSELNMSSLELGDSALYFCASSLVGGGRRTYNSPLHFGNGTRLTVT.

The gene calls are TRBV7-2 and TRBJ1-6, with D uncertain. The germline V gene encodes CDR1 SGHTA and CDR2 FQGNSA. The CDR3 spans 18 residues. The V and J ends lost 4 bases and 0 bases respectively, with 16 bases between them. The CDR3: CASSSKLAGSSYNSPLHF. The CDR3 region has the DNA TGTGCCAGCAGCTCCAAACTCGCGGGGAGCTCCTATAATTCACCCCTCCACTTT.

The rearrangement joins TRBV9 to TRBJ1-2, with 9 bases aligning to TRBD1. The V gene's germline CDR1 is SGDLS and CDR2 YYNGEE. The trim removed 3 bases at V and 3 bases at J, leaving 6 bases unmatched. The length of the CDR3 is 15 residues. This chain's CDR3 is CASSEGTGKDYGYTF. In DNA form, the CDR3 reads TGTGCCAGCAGCGAGGGGACAGGGAAGGACTATGGCTACACCTTC.

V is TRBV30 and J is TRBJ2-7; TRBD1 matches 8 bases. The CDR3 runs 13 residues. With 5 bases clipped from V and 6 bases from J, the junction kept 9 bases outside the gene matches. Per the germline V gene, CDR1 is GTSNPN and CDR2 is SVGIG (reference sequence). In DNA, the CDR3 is TGTGCCTGGTGTTGGACAGGGTTTGGCGAGCAGTACTTC. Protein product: CAWCWTGFGEQYF.

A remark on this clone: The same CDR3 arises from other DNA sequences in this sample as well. CDR3 sequence reads: CASSYLPGQGDTEAFF. The CDR3 DNA follows: TGTGCCAGCAGTTACTTACCCGGACAGGGGGACACTGAAGCTTTCTTT. The chain links TRBV6-5 to TRBJ1-1; 10 bases are shared with TRBD1. Trimming took 1 base from V and 3 from J; bases not matched to a gene: 5. Germline V CDR1 and CDR2: MNHEY, SVGAGI. There are 16 residues in the CDR3.

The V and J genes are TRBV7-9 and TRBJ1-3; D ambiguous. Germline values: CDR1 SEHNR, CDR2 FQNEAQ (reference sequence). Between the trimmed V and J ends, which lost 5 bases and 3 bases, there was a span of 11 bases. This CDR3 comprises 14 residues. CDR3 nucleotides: TGTGCCAGCAGCCTCGGAAGCGATGGAAACACCATATATTTT. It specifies CASSLGSDGNTIYF.

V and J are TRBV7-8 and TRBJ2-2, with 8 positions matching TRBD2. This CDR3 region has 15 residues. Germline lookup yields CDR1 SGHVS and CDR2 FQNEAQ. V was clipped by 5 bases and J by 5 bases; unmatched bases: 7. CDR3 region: CASSMRGAGTGELFF. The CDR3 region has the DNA TGTGCCAGCAGCATGCGGGGGGCAGGGACCGGGGAGCTGTTTTTT.

The CDR3 spells CAWTGNIGNTEAFF. CDR3 coding DNA: TGTGCCTGGACAGGGAATATTGGGAACACTGAAGCTTTCTTT. V is TRBV30 and J is TRBJ1-1, with a possible D match to TRBD1 (5 bases). The CDR3 consists of 14 residues. CDR1 GTSNPN and CDR2 SVGIG come from the germline V gene (reference sequence). V gave up 4 bases and J gave up 1 base, with 13 bases separating them.

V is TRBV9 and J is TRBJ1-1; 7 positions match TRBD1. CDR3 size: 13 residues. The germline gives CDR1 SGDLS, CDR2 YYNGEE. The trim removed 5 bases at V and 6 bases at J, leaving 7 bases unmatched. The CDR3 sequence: CASSSDREPEAFF. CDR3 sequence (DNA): TGTGCCAGCAGTTCTGACAGGGAACCTGAAGCTTTCTTT.

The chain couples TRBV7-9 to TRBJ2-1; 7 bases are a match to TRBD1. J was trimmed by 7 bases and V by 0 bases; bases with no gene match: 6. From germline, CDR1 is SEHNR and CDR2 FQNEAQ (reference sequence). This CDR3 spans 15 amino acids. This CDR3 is CASSLARGLWNEQFF. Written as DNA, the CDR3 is TGTGCCAGCAGCTTAGCCAGGGGGTTATGGAATGAGCAGTTCTTC.

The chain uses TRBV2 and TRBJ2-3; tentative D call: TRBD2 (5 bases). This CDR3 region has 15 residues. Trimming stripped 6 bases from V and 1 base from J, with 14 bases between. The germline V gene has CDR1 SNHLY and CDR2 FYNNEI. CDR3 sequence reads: CASSVQLLGTDTQYF. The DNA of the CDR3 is TGTGCCAGCAGCGTACAGTTACTAGGCACAGATACGCAGTATTTT.

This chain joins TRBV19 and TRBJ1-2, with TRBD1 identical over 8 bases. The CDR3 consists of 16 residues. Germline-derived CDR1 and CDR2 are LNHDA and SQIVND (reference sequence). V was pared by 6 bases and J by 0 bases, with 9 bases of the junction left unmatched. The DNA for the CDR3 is TGTGCCAGTAGGTCGGACAGGGCAGGATCTAACTATGGCTACACCTTC. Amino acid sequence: CASRSDRAGSNYGYTF.

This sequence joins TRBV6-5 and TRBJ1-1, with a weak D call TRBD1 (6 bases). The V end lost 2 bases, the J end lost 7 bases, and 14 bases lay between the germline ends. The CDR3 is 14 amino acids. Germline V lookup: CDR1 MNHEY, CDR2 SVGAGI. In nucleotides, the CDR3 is TGTGCCAGCAGTTACAGTCAGGGGCGAGTTGAAGCTTTCTTT. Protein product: CASSYSQGRVEAFF.

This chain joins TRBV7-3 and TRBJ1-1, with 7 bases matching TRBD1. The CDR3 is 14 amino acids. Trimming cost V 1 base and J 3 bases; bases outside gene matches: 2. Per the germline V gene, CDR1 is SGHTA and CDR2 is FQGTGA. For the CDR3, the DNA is TGTGCCAGCAGCTTAAAAACAGGGGACACTGAAGCTTTCTTT. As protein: CASSLKTGDTEAFF.

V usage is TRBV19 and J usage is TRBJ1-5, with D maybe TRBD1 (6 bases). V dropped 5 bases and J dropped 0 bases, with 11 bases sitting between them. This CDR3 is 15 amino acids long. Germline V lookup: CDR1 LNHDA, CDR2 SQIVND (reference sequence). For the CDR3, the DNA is TGTGCCAGTAGTGATGCAGGGGCTAGCAATCAGCCCCAGCATTTT. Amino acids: CASSDAGASNQPQHF.

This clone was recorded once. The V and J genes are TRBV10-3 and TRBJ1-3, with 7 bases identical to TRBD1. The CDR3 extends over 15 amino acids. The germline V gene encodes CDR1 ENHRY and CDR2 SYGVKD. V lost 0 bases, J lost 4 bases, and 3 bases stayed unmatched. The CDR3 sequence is CAISESRGPGNTIYF. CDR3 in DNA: TGTGCCATCAGTGAGTCGAGGGGGCCCGGAAACACCATATATTTT.

The CDR3 sequence is CATQTSGATDTQYF. Written as DNA, the CDR3 is TGTGCCACCCAGACTAGCGGGGCCACAGATACGCAGTATTTT. The chain carries TRBV2 and TRBJ2-3; 11 nucleotides line up with TRBD2. From germline, CDR1 is SNHLY and CDR2 FYNNEI. The CDR3 has 14 amino acids. The trim removed 10 bases at V and 2 bases at J, leaving 5 bases unmatched.

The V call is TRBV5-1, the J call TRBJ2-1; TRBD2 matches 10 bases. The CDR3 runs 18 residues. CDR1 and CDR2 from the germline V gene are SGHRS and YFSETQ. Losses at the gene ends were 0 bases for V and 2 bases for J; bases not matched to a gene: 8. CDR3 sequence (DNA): TGCGCCAGCAGCTTGGAAGTGCGAGCGGGGGGGACCTACAATGAGCAGTTCTTC. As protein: CASSLEVRAGGTYNEQFF.